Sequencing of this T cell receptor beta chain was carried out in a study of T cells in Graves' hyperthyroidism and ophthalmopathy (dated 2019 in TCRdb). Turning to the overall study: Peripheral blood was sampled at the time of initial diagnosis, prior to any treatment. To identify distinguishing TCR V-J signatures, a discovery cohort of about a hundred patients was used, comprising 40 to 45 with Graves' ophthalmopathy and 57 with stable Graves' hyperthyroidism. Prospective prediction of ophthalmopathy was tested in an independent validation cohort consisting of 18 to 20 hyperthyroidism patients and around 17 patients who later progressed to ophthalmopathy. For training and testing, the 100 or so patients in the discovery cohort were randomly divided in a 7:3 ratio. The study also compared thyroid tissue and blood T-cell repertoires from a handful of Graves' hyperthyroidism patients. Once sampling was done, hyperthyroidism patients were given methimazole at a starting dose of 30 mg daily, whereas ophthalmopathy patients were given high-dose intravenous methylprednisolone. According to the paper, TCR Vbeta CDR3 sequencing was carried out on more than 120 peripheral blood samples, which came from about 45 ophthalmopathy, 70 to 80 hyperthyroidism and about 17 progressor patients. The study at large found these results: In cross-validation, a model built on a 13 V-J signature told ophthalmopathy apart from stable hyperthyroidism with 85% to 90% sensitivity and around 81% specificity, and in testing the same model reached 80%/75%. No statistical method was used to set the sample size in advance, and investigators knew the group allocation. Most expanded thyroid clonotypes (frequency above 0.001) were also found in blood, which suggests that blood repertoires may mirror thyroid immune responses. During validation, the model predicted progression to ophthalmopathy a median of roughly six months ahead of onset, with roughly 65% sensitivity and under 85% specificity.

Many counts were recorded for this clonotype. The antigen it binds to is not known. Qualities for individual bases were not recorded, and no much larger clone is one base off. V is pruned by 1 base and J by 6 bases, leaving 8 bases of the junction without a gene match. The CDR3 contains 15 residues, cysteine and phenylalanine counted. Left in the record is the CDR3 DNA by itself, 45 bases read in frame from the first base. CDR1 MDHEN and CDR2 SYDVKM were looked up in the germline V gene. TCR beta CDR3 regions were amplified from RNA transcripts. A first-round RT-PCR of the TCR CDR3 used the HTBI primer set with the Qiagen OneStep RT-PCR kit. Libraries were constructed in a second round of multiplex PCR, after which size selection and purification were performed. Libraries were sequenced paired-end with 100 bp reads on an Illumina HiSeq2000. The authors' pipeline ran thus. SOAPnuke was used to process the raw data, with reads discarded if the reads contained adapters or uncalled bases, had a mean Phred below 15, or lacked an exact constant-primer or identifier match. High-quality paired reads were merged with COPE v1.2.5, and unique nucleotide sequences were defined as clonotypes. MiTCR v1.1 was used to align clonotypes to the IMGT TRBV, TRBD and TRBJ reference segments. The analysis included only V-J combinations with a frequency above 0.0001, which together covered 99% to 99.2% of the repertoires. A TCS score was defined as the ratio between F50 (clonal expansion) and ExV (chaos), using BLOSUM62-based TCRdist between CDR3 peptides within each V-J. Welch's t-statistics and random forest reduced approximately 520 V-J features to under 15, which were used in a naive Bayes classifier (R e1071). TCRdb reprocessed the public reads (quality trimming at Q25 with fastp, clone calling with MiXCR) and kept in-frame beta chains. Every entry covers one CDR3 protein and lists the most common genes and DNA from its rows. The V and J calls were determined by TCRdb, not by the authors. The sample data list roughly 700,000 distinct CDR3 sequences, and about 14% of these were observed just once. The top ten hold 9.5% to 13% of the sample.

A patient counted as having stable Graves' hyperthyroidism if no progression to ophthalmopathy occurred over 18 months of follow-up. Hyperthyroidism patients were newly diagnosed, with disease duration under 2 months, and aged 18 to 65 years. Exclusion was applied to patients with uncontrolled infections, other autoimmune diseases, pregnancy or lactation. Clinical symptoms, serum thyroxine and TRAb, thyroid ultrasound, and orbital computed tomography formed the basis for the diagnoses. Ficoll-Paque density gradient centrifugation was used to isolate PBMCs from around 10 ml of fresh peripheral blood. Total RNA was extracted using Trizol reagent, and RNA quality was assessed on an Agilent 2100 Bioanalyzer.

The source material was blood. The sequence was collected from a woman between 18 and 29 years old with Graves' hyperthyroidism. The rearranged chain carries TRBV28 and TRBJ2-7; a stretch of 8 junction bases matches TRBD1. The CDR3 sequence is CASSLYYRGNGEQYF. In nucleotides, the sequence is TGTGCCAGCAGTTTATACTACAGGGGGAACGGCGAGCAGTACTTC.